The count of the clone carrying this T cell receptor (beta chain) is one. No antigen is known for it. Assay used: immunoSEQ multiplex PCR; TCRdb lists only in-frame clones, some missing. Among around 370,000 clones, roughly 94% were seen once, and the ten largest hold about 3.9%. The entry originates in a study of Ad26.COV2.S vaccination and SARS-CoV-2 variants. Findings and limits, study-wide: It was reported that spike-specific CD8+ and CD4+ T cell responses were substantially broad after vaccination.

With 1 base removed from V and 2 bases from J, the gap between germline ends came to 9 bases. In germline, CDR1 is LNHNV, CDR2 YYDKDF (reference sequence). CDR3 size: 14 residues. The input for sequencing was peripheral blood, taken after recovery from COVID-19. The chain uses TRBV15 and TRBJ2-7; tentative D call: TRBD1 (6 bases). The TCR sequence derives from a human donor who had recovered from COVID-19. This chain's CDR3 is CATSRVRGTYEQYF. Here the CDR3 DNA reads TGTGCCACCAGCAGAGTCAGGGGAACCTACGAGCAGTACTTC. The variable domain in full, with the rest retrieved from reference TRBV15 and TRBJ2-7, is DAMVIQNPRYQVTQFGKPVTLSCSQTLNHNVMYWYQQKSSQAPKLLFHYYDKDFNNEADTPDNFQSRRPNTSFCFLDIRSPGLGDTAMYLCATSRVRGTYEQYFGPGTRLTVT.